The T cell receptor beta chain described here comes from a study of blood T cell repertoires in COVID-19. Study overall: T cells, B-cell-depleted T cells, or PBMCs provided the cDNA or gDNA that served as material.

Per the original data handling: Using reference gene primer amplification, nucleated cell counts were estimated. Produced via immunoSEQ multiplex PCR; TCRdb's table is partial and in-frame only. V and J calls and clone size follow that table, whereas D and trimming were derived from the DNA. The sample consists of approximately 180,000 clones, about 87% of them appearing once. V lost 6 bases, J lost 5 bases, and 9 bases stayed unmatched. The germline CDR1 and CDR2 sequences are SGHNT and YENEEA. CDR3 size: 15 residues. The sample comprised peripheral blood. The chain combines TRBV11-3 with TRBJ2-2; 7 bases are shared with TRBD1. The sequence was obtained from a woman in her seventies with COVID-19, enrolled during active disease. Here the CDR3 DNA reads TGTGCCAGCAGTCCCGACCCGACAGGGACCGGGGAGCTGTTTTTT. Translated: CASSPDPTGTGELFF.